The rows below give T cell receptor beta chains drawn from one sample of a study of blood T cell repertoires in COVID-19. This table comes from immunoSEQ multiplex PCR, and its TCRdb copy is limited to in-frame clones, with some not included. The repertoire holds some 120,000 clones, with 80% to 90% as singletons. The material sequenced was peripheral blood. The receptors were sampled from a human donor in a cohort sampled during active COVID-19. CDR3s include the opening cysteine and the closing phenylalanine or tryptophan. The D gene is left open where the match is weak. Rows give clone size only sometimes, using once, few, many, or a class for an expanded clone.

clone_size: NA
j_call: TRBJ1-3
d_call: TRBD1
v_call: TRBV5-4
cdr3_aa: CASSTQGISGNTIYF

clone_size: NA
j_call: TRBJ2-3
d_call: TRBD2
v_call: TRBV5-6
cdr3_aa: CASSFRRGAATDTQYF

clone_size: NA
j_call: TRBJ1-1
d_call: NA
v_call: TRBV12-3/TRBV12-4
cdr3_aa: CASSLFTNTEAFF

clone_size: NA
j_call: TRBJ1-1
d_call: NA
v_call: TRBV5-1
cdr3_aa: CASSLGLGPTGNTEAFF

clone_size: NA
j_call: TRBJ2-7
d_call: TRBD1
v_call: TRBV5-1
cdr3_aa: CASSSTGGTYEQYF

clone_size: NA
j_call: TRBJ2-1
d_call: TRBD2
v_call: TRBV9
cdr3_aa: CASTGFEAGGLNEQFF

clone_size: NA
j_call: TRBJ2-5
d_call: NA
v_call: TRBV19
cdr3_aa: CASSIEINIETQYF

clone_size: NA
j_call: TRBJ2-3
d_call: TRBD2
v_call: TRBV28
cdr3_aa: CASSFPGLAGADTQYF

clone_size: NA
j_call: TRBJ2-1
d_call: TRBD2
v_call: TRBV3-1/TRBV3-2
cdr3_aa: CASSQGRGGLEQFF

clone_size: NA
j_call: TRBJ2-7
d_call: NA
v_call: TRBV2
cdr3_aa: CASSENPGGYEQYF

clone_size: many
j_call: TRBJ1-2
d_call: NA
v_call: TRBV18
cdr3_aa: CASSPSRANYGYTF

clone_size: NA
j_call: TRBJ1-2
d_call: NA
v_call: TRBV3-1/TRBV3-2
cdr3_aa: CASSHSGLNYGYTF

clone_size: NA
j_call: TRBJ1-2
d_call: NA
v_call: TRBV12-3/TRBV12-4
cdr3_aa: CASRGENYGYTF

clone_size: NA
j_call: TRBJ2-6
d_call: NA
v_call: TRBV6-5
cdr3_aa: CASSLGDNVLTF

clone_size: NA
j_call: TRBJ2-3
d_call: NA
v_call: TRBV9
cdr3_aa: CASSQAAGATTDTQYF

clone_size: NA
j_call: TRBJ1-2
d_call: NA
v_call: TRBV10-3
cdr3_aa: CAISSQRGGDGYTF

clone_size: NA
j_call: TRBJ2-5
d_call: TRBD2
v_call: TRBV2
cdr3_aa: CASSLTSGGVSETQYF

clone_size: NA
j_call: TRBJ2-7
d_call: TRBD1
v_call: TRBV5-4
cdr3_aa: CASSFDRGGTYEQYF

clone_size: NA
j_call: TRBJ2-5
d_call: NA
v_call: TRBV25-1
cdr3_aa: CASRDTGFSETQYF

clone_size: NA
j_call: TRBJ1-2
d_call: NA
v_call: TRBV12-3/TRBV12-4
cdr3_aa: CASSFPGYGYTF

clone_size: NA
j_call: TRBJ2-7
d_call: TRBD1
v_call: TRBV5-1
cdr3_aa: CASSGTGVYEQYF

clone_size: NA
j_call: TRBJ1-1
d_call: TRBD1
v_call: TRBV18
cdr3_aa: CASSMGQGLTEAFF

clone_size: NA
j_call: TRBJ1-1
d_call: NA
v_call: TRBV14
cdr3_aa: CASSQERLSGEAFF

clone_size: NA
j_call: TRBJ2-7
d_call: NA
v_call: TRBV9
cdr3_aa: CASSPQGGAAGHEQYF

clone_size: NA
j_call: TRBJ2-1
d_call: TRBD2
v_call: TRBV10-1
cdr3_aa: CASSEWGGLAGGQQFF

clone_size: NA
j_call: TRBJ2-1
d_call: TRBD2
v_call: TRBV7-3
cdr3_aa: CASSPRVAGTYNEQFF

clone_size: few
j_call: TRBJ1-1
d_call: TRBD1
v_call: TRBV29-1
cdr3_aa: CSGMGGQGMGTEAFF